Presented here are 29 T cell receptor beta chains from one specimen sequenced in a study of shared clonotypes between healthy human individuals. Only in-frame clones appear in the TCRdb table, and some are missing; sequencing was by immunoSEQ multiplex PCR. The sample consists of approximately 2,300,000 clones, approximately 90% of them appearing once. Specimen: naive CD4+ T cells from PBMCs. Described subset: CD45RA+ positively selected. Receptor source: a young man in good health. Some clones in this sample may be carry-over from other donors' samples.

V is TRBV11-2 and J is TRBJ2-3; D unclear. The CDR3 spans 13 residues. Germline V gene sequence: CDR1 SGHAT, CDR2 FQNNGV. V was shortened by 8 bases and J by 0 bases, with 9 bases between the two germline ends. The CDR3 is CASGAYSTDTQYF. The CDR3 region has the DNA TGTGCCAGCGGAGCGTATAGCACAGATACGCAGTATTTT.

This rearrangement joins TRBV5-1 to TRBJ2-1; D gene ambiguous. CDR1 and CDR2 (germline): SGHRS, YFSETQ. The CDR3 consists of 13 residues. V was pared by 2 bases and J by 4 bases, with 7 bases between. The DNA of the CDR3 is TGCGCCAGCAGCTTCGAGGATTACAATGAGCAGTTCTTC. It specifies CASSFEDYNEQFF.

V usage is TRBV28 and J usage is TRBJ2-1, with no clear D. Trimming took 3 bases from V and 4 from J, leaving 10 bases between them. The CDR3 length is 14 residues. Germline CDR1 and CDR2: MDHEN and SYDVKM. The chain's CDR3 is CASSFSGFYNEQFF. The CDR3 region has the DNA TGTGCCAGCAGTTTTTCAGGTTTTTACAATGAGCAGTTCTTC.

With regard to this clone: The sample carries other DNA sequences with the same CDR3. This chain links TRBV9 with TRBJ2-2; D is unclear. CDR1 and CDR2 from the germline V gene are SGDLS and YYNGEE. V dropped 0 bases and J dropped 4 bases, with 4 bases sitting between them. The CDR3 is 13 residues long. CDR3 sequence: CASSVVSTGELFF. Here the CDR3 DNA reads TGTGCCAGCAGCGTAGTTAGCACCGGGGAGCTGTTTTTT.

The genes are TRBV5-4 and TRBJ2-1; TRBD2 is a possible D gene (6 bases). Germline V CDR1 and CDR2: SGHNT, YYREEE (reference sequence). This CDR3 contains 14 residues. Between the trimmed V and J ends, which lost 0 bases and 8 bases, there was a span of 12 bases. The CDR3 is CASSLAGVSHEQFF. Written as DNA, the CDR3 is TGTGCCAGCAGCTTGGCGGGAGTTTCTCATGAGCAGTTCTTC.

The chain employs TRBV7-3 and TRBJ2-3; 12 nucleotides align to TRBD2. This CDR3 comprises 17 residues. V dropped 4 bases and J dropped 4; count of bases not matched to a gene: 9. The germline V gene has CDR1 SGHTA and CDR2 FQGTGA. Here the CDR3 DNA reads TGTGCCAGCAGCTCCCGGACTAGCGGGATCTTATCAGATACGCAGTATTTT. This translates into CASSSRTSGILSDTQYF.

V and J are TRBV7-3 and TRBJ2-2; 11 positions agree with TRBD2. CDR1 and CDR2 from the germline V gene are SGHTA and FQGTGA. The CDR3 runs to 16 residues. V lost 5 bases, J lost 4 bases, and 6 bases stayed unmatched. The CDR3 loop reads CASSAIAGGSTGELFF. The CDR3 nucleotides are TGTGCCAGCAGCGCAATAGCGGGAGGGTCCACCGGGGAGCTGTTTTTT. The complete variable domain, with remaining parts taken from reference TRBV7-3 and TRBJ2-2, reads GAGVSQTPSNKVTEKGKYVELRCDPISGHTALYWYRQSLGQGPEFLIYFQGTGAADDSGLPNDRFFAVRPEGSVSTLKIQRTERGDSAVYLCASSAIAGGSTGELFFGEGSRLTVL.

The rearrangement links TRBV5-6 to TRBJ2-7, with D perhaps given as TRBD1 or TRBD2 (5 bases each). The V gene's germline CDR1 is SGHDT and CDR2 YYEEEE. CDR3 length: 14 residues. Between the trimmed V and J ends, which lost 4 bases and 2 bases, there was a span of 13 bases. The CDR3 loop is CASSPRQRPYEQYF. CDR3 coding DNA: TGTGCCAGCAGCCCGAGACAGCGGCCCTACGAGCAGTACTTC. Full variable domain (remainder filled in from reference TRBV5-6 and TRBJ2-7): DAGVTQSPTHLIKTRGQQVTLRCSPKSGHDTVSWYQQALGQGPQFIFQYYEEEERQRGNFPDRFSGHQFPNYSSELNVNALLLGDSALYLCASSPRQRPYEQYFGPGTRLTVT.

The chain couples TRBV25-1 to TRBJ2-7, with 8 bases lining up with TRBD1. CDR3 size: 14 residues. Germline CDR1 MGHDK, CDR2 SYGVNS. Trimming at V came to 4 bases and at J to 6 bases, leaving 8 bases not matched to a gene. CDR3 DNA sequence: TGTGCCAGCAGTGTCCCAGGGGGCTCCACCGAGCAGTACTTC. It yields the protein CASSVPGGSTEQYF.

CDR3 sequence: CASSEWVTQPQHF. Here the CDR3 DNA reads TGTGCCAGCAGTGAGTGGGTGACTCAGCCCCAGCATTTT. J is TRBJ1-5 and V is TRBV2; D is unclear. Trimming took 3 bases from V and 6 from J, leaving 9 bases between them. The germline CDR1 and CDR2 sequences are SNHLY and FYNNEI. The CDR3 extends over 13 amino acids.

The chain carries TRBV19 and TRBJ2-1; 11 bases agree with TRBD1. Per germline, CDR1 LNHDA and CDR2 SQIVND (reference sequence). The CDR3 runs to 17 residues. Germline trimming cut 4 bases from V and 0 bases from J; bases unmatched to any gene: 5. The CDR3 DNA follows: TGTGCCAGTAGTACCAAAGGACAGGGGGCCTCCTACAATGAGCAGTTCTTC. Translation: CASSTKGQGASYNEQFF.

The rearrangement joins TRBV2 to TRBJ2-2; the match to TRBD1 covers 8 bases. The trim removed 6 bases at V and 4 bases at J, leaving 1 base unmatched. CDR1 SNHLY and CDR2 FYNNEI come from the germline V gene. The CDR3 loop spans 13 amino acids. The CDR3 sequence is CASRTGATGELFF. The CDR3 DNA reads as TGTGCCAGCAGGACAGGGGCCACCGGGGAGCTGTTTTTT. The entire variable domain, with the rest obtained from reference TRBV2 and TRBJ2-2, is as follows: EPEVTQTPSHQVTQMGQEVILRCVPISNHLYFYWYRQILGQKVEFLVSFYNNEISEKSEIFDDQFSVERPDGSNFTLKIRSTKLEDSAMYFCASRTGATGELFFGEGSRLTVL.

The V and J genes are TRBV7-3 and TRBJ2-1, with TRBD2 as a possible D gene (6 bases). The CDR3 is 15 amino acids. Trimming left V 3 bases short and J 4 bases short, with 13 bases between. The germline V gene encodes CDR1 SGHTA and CDR2 FQGTGA. CDR3 DNA sequence: TGTGCCAGCAGCTTGGACCCGACTAGATACAATGAGCAGTTCTTC. Its translation is CASSLDPTRYNEQFF.

This chain connects TRBV6-4 to TRBJ2-3; D gene ambiguous. Looked up from germline, CDR1 is MRHNA and CDR2 is SNTAGT. The V gene lost 5 bases and the J gene lost 2 bases, with 8 bases spanning the gap. The CDR3 totals 13 residues. CDR3 residues: CASSSAHTDTQYF. The CDR3 bases are TGTGCCAGCAGTTCCGCCCACACAGATACGCAGTATTTT.

The gene calls are TRBV18 and TRBJ1-2, with 10 bases fitting TRBD1. V was pared by 3 bases and J by 8 bases, with 9 bases of the junction left unmatched. Germline V gene data show CDR1 as KGHSH and CDR2 as LQKENI. This CDR3 has 15 amino acids. CDR3 protein: CASSPDRGLLVGYTF. The CDR3 bases are TGTGCCAGCTCACCCGACAGGGGGCTGTTGGTCGGCTACACCTTC.

V is TRBV10-1 and J is TRBJ2-1; perhaps TRBD2 as D (6 bases). CDR1 is WNHNN, CDR2 SYGVQD, per germline (reference sequence). This CDR3 contains 16 residues. V was cut by 2 bases and J by 7 bases, with 18 bases left in between. The CDR3, as DNA: TGCGCCAGCAGTGAGCAGGATGCGGGACCTAAAAATGAGCAGTTCTTC. The encoded protein is CASSEQDAGPKNEQFF.

This sequence joins TRBV18 and TRBJ1-1; 8 nucleotides match TRBD1. Germline V CDR1 and CDR2: KGHSH, LQKENI. Germline trimming cut 0 bases from V and 7 bases from J; bases unmatched to any gene: 10. The CDR3 spans 16 residues. The CDR3 is CASSPPRGQGGGEAFF. CDR3 DNA sequence: TGTGCCAGCTCACCACCGAGAGGACAGGGAGGAGGTGAAGCTTTCTTT.

The chain joins TRBV4-3 to TRBJ1-2; 8 bases agree with TRBD1. V was pared by 1 base and J by 8 bases, with 9 bases of the junction left unmatched. The CDR3 spans 15 residues. CDR1 is LGHNA, CDR2 YSLEER, per germline. The CDR3 reads CASSQGRQGLRGYTF. The DNA for the CDR3 is TGCGCCAGCAGCCAAGGGAGACAGGGGCTAAGGGGCTACACCTTC.

This chain connects TRBV7-9 to TRBJ2-7; D could derive from TRBD1 or TRBD2 (5 bases each). The V gene's germline CDR1 is SEHNR and CDR2 FQNEAQ (reference sequence). The V end was cut by 5 bases, the J end by 7 bases, with 21 bases between. The CDR3 length is 15 residues. The CDR3 DNA follows: TGTGCCAGCAGCCCCGGGGCATTAATAGAGTGGGAGCAGTACTTC. Translating gives CASSPGALIEWEQYF. The variable domain in full, with the rest retrieved from reference TRBV7-9 and TRBJ2-7, is DTGVSQNPRHKITKRGQNVTFRCDPISEHNRLYWYRQTLGQGPEFLTYFQNEAQLEKSRLLSDRFSAERPKGSFSTLEIQRTEQGDSAMYLCASSPGALIEWEQYFGPGTRLTVT.

V gene TRBV9 combines with J gene TRBJ1-2, with D unclear. The germline V and J ends were trimmed by 0 bases and 7 bases, with 19 bases remaining between them. Germline V gene data show CDR1 as SGDLS and CDR2 as YYNGEE. This CDR3 has 16 residues. CDR3 region: CASSVATLGFGGGYTF. The CDR3 nucleotides read TGTGCCAGCAGCGTAGCTACATTGGGCTTTGGAGGTGGCTACACCTTC. Filled out from reference TRBV9 and TRBJ1-2, the complete variable domain reads DSGVTQTPKHLITATGQRVTLRCSPRSGDLSVYWYQQSLDQGLQFLIQYYNGEERAKGNILERFSAQQFPDLHSELNLSSLELGDSALYFCASSVATLGFGGGYTFGSGTRLTVV.

The chain uses TRBV4-3 and TRBJ1-2; a possible D gene is TRBD1 (6 bases). The V gene's germline CDR1 is LGHNA and CDR2 YSLEER. There are 15 residues in the CDR3. V gave up 0 bases and J gave up 4 bases, with 12 bases separating them. CDR3 bases: TGCGCCAGCAGCCAAGACAGGGGTTTCGTCTATGGCTACACCTTC. The encoded protein is CASSQDRGFVYGYTF.

This chain uses TRBV7-2 with TRBJ2-5; D is tentatively TRBD1 or TRBD2 (7 bases each). The V and J ends lost 5 bases and 4 bases respectively, with 20 bases between them. This CDR3 has 16 amino acids. CDR1 is SGHTA and CDR2 is FQGNSA in the germline V gene. The CDR3 loop is CASSTHPGGVGETQYF. DNA of the CDR3: TGTGCCAGCAGCACGCACCCAGGGGGGGTGGGAGAGACCCAGTACTTC. Variable domain in full (rest from reference TRBV7-2 and TRBJ2-5): GAGVSQSPSNKVTEKGKDVELRCDPISGHTALYWYRQSLGQGLEFLIYFQGNSAPDKSGLPSDRFSAERTGGSVSTLTIQRTQQEDSAVYLCASSTHPGGVGETQYFGPGTRLLVL.

This chain links TRBV5-1 with TRBJ2-5, with D possibly matching TRBD1 (6 bases). Deletions cut 4 bases from V and 2 bases from J, with 12 bases between. Germline assignment: CDR1 SGHRS and CDR2 YFSETQ. The CDR3 covers 14 residues. The CDR3 DNA reads TGCGCCAGCAGCCTCCGGGACAATCAAGAGACCCAGTACTTC. It yields the protein CASSLRDNQETQYF.

The chain combines TRBV10-3 with TRBJ2-7, with D possibly being TRBD2 (7 bases). Trimming pared 10 bases from V and 2 bases from J, leaving 21 bases between. The CDR3 is made up of 15 amino acids. Germline V CDR1 and CDR2: ENHRY, SYGVKD. Here the CDR3 DNA reads TGTGCCAGCGCCCCGGGGGCTAGCGGTCCCTACGAGCAGTACTTC. Encoded protein: CASAPGASGPYEQYF.

This chain joins TRBV21-1 and TRBJ2-6. TRBV21-1 is a pseudogene locus. This CDR3 spans 17 amino acids. The CDR3 nucleotides are TGTGCCAGCAGCAAATTTGTTAGGCCCTCTGGGGCCAACGTCCTGACTTTC. This sequence encodes CASSKFVRPSGANVLTF.

CDR3 DNA sequence: TGTGCCAGCAGTGAAGGCAGGGTGGGCAATCAGCCCCAGCATTTT. Translating it yields CASSEGRVGNQPQHF. The V gene is TRBV2, the J gene TRBJ1-5, with D possibly matching TRBD1 (5 bases). Between the trimmed V and J ends, which lost 1 base and 2 bases, there was a span of 9 bases. The CDR3 spans 15 residues. Germline CDR1 SNHLY, CDR2 FYNNEI. Combining the CDR3 with reference TRBV2 and TRBJ1-5 gives the whole variable domain EPEVTQTPSHQVTQMGQEVILRCVPISNHLYFYWYRQILGQKVEFLVSFYNNEISEKSEIFDDQFSVERPDGSNFTLKIRSTKLEDSAMYFCASSEGRVGNQPQHFGDGTRLSIL.

The CDR3 here is CASSPGNIQYF. CDR3 nucleotide sequence: TGTGCCAGCAGCCCAGGGAACATTCAGTACTTC. The J gene is TRBJ2-4, the V gene TRBV6-6, with a weak D call TRBD1 (5 bases). V was clipped by 6 bases and J by 7 bases, with 7 bases between them. CDR3 length equals 11 residues. CDR1 is MNHNY and CDR2 is SVGAGI in the germline V gene (reference sequence).

The chain is built from TRBV11-2 and TRBJ2-2, with D unclear. The V gene's germline CDR1 is SGHAT and CDR2 FQNNGV. The CDR3 runs 15 residues. V was clipped by 1 base and J by 1 base, with 7 bases between them. The CDR3, as DNA: TGTGCCAGCAGCTTAGGCCGGATGAACACCGGGGAGCTGTTTTTT. It specifies CASSLGRMNTGELFF.

This clone has just one count. The CDR3 coding sequence is TGTGCCAGCAGCCCAGGGACTTACCCCTCCTACGAGCAGTACTTC. Its protein product is CASSPGTYPSYEQYF. The chain couples TRBV5-6 to TRBJ2-7; perhaps TRBD2 as D (6 bases). V gave up 4 bases and J gave up 0 bases, with 14 bases separating them. There are 15 residues in the CDR3. CDR1 and CDR2 from the germline V gene are SGHDT and YYEEEE. Variable domain in full (rest from reference TRBV5-6 and TRBJ2-7): DAGVTQSPTHLIKTRGQQVTLRCSPKSGHDTVSWYQQALGQGPQFIFQYYEEEERQRGNFPDRFSGHQFPNYSSELNVNALLLGDSALYLCASSPGTYPSYEQYFGPGTRLTVT.